This TCR beta chain was captured by sequencing in a study of cytomegalovirus exposure and HLA in healthy donors. The protocol was immunoSEQ multiplex PCR, while the TCRdb copy is restricted to in-frame clones and leaves out a portion. This sample has over 200,000 clones; about nine tenths occur once, and the top ten carry approximately 3.1%. This TCR derives from a woman aged 25 to 39 in good health and CMV-seronegative. The specimen sequenced was PBMCs.

CDR3 residues: CASSEQGQETQYF. The CDR3 DNA sequence: TGTGCCAGCAGCGAACAGGGGCAAGAGACCCAGTACTTC. This sequence joins TRBV5-4 and TRBJ2-5, with TRBD1 identical over 7 bases. There are 13 residues in the CDR3. Germline V gene sequence: CDR1 SGHNT, CDR2 YYREEE (reference sequence). The junction had 2 bases not matched to a gene; V was cut back by 4 bases and J by 2 bases.